This TCR beta chain appears in the sequencing data of a study of T cells after yellow fever vaccination. Study findings and constraints: Reappearing after the booster were most of the clones from primary vaccination (almost 97% CD4, approximately 86% CD8). Clonotype sharing between CD4 and CD8 compartments was small. In FACS-sorted repertoires, abundant clonotypes from the bulk population could appear as contaminants.

This CDR3 comprises 16 residues. The J segment lost 1 base and the V segment lost 7 bases, leaving 4 bases of the junction unmatched. 5'RACE template switching generated TCR cDNA, adding a universal primer site and UMIs. From the 5' RACE reads, TCRdb called clonotypes with MiXCR, one entry per CDR3 protein. The table shows hundreds of thousands of distinct CDR3 sequences, with over 9% occurring only once. This clonotype was observed at least ten times. What it binds is unknown. The sequence derives from a young man who received the YFV17D yellow fever vaccine. The chain combines TRBV12-3 or TRBV12-4 with TRBJ2-2; TRBD2 matches 12 bases. The sequenced sample was PBMCs, obtained on the day of the yellow fever booster vaccination. CDR3 loop: CASIKGLAGNTGELFF. The CDR3 coding sequence is TGTGCCAGCATTAAGGGACTAGCGGGGAACACCGGGGAGCTGTTTTTT.